This TCR beta chain derives from a study of blood T cells in healthy people across ages. Per germline, CDR1 SGHKS and CDR2 YYEKEE (reference sequence). The CDR3 runs 16 residues. Trimming shortened V by 5 bases and J by 6 bases, and 21 bases separated the two germline ends. A sample-barcoded 5' primer and a J-beta primer mix were used in a second PCR of about 7 to 12 cycles. TCRdb re-called the 5' RACE reads with MiXCR, one entry per CDR3 protein. Altogether hundreds of thousands of distinct CDR3 sequences are present, more than 20% being singletons, with the ten largest covering around 3.4%. Sequencing was done on a sample of blood. This chain joins TRBV5-5 and TRBJ2-4; D is possibly TRBD2 (5 bases). This receptor was taken from a man in his 70s in good health. CDR3 loop: CASRSEGPGWGNIQYF. Written as DNA, the CDR3 is TGTGCCAGCAGGTCCGAGGGTCCGGGGTGGGGAAACATTCAGTACTTC.